Each of the 5 T cell receptor beta chains below was sequenced from the same sample in a study of T cell responses to AZD1222 COVID-19 vaccine. Only in-frame clones appear in the TCRdb table, and some are missing; sequencing was by immunoSEQ multiplex PCR. The repertoire holds more than 85,000 clones, with 89% as singletons. The sample consisted of peripheral blood, taken 28 days after the second AZD1222 dose. These receptors all stem from an adult who received the AZD1222 COVID-19 vaccine.

CDR3 coding DNA: TGTGCCAGCAGGTACCAAACAGGGGTCAACACTGAAGCTTTCTTT. Protein: CASRYQTGVNTEAFF. The rearrangement links TRBV6-5 to TRBJ1-1; 7 nucleotides line up with TRBD1. This CDR3 is built from 15 residues. CDR1 is MNHEY, CDR2 SVGAGI, per germline. The ends lost 6 bases at V and 2 bases at J; junction bases unmatched: 9.

This clone was seen a single time. V and J are TRBV7-2 and TRBJ2-7, with TRBD1 matching 10 bases. The V and J ends lost 4 bases and 5 bases, in that order; junction bases with no gene match: 5. This CDR3 spans 14 amino acids. Per the germline V gene, CDR1 is SGHTA and CDR2 is FQGNSA. The CDR3 DNA follows: TGTGCCAGCAGCTGGAGACAGGGGGCGGACGAGCAGTACTTC. Protein product: CASSWRQGADEQYF.

This chain's CDR3 is CASSFLAGEQYF. For the CDR3, the DNA is TGTGCCAGCAGTTTCTTAGCGGGCGAGCAGTACTTC. This chain links TRBV27 with TRBJ2-7, with 7 positions matching TRBD2. Unmatched junction bases numbered 2, after V lost 3 bases and J lost 6 bases. Germline lookup yields CDR1 MNHEY and CDR2 SMNVEV (reference sequence). This CDR3 is built from 12 residues.

The genes are TRBV13 and TRBJ2-3, with 9 bases identical to TRBD1. The length of the CDR3 is 15 residues. The germline gives CDR1 PRHDT, CDR2 FYEKMQ (reference sequence). The V and J ends lost 5 bases and 3 bases, in that order; junction bases with no gene match: 6. The CDR3 DNA reads as TGTGCCAGCAGCAGGGACAGGGCTCGGACAGATACGCAGTATTTT. It specifies CASSRDRARTDTQYF.

This rearrangement joins TRBV5-5 to TRBJ1-3; D ambiguous. CDR1 is SGHKS and CDR2 is YYEKEE in the germline V gene (reference sequence). This CDR3 contains 15 residues. Trimming pared 4 bases from V and 1 base from J, leaving 12 bases between. CDR3 in DNA: TGTGCCAGCAGCCCGGGAATAGTATCTGGAAACACCATATATTTT. This encodes CASSPGIVSGNTIYF.